Sequencing of this T cell receptor (beta chain) was carried out in a study of CD8 T cells in ankylosing spondylitis. Study observations and caveats: Apparently characteristic of ankylosing spondylitis blood was a TCR beta motif (under ten highly homologous variants).

This clonotype was counted between two and nine times. The target antigen is unknown. TCRdb reanalysed the 5' RACE reads using MiXCR and keeps one entry per CDR3 protein. This sample has about 800,000 distinct CDR3 sequences, with roughly 12% found just once. CDR1 and CDR2 from the germline V gene are SQVTM and ANQGSEA. This CDR3 is built from 13 residues. With V trimmed by 7 bases and J by 10 bases, 12 bases remained unmatched. The sequence derives from a male donor with ankylosing spondylitis. Sequencing used blood, either unsorted or a sorted T cell fraction (not recorded which). The rearrangement joins TRBV29-1 to TRBJ1-1, with 10 positions matching TRBD1. The CDR3 region has the DNA TGCAGCGCAAAGACAGGGGGCGGCGGCCGAGCTTTCTTT. Amino acid sequence: CSAKTGGGGRAFF.